The 30 T cell receptor beta chains presented below share a single source sample, sequenced in a study of PD-L1 blockade in urothelial cancer. The time point denotes: pretreatment peripheral blood. Sequenced by immunoSEQ multiplex PCR; TCRdb stores in-frame clones only, minus some. The table has 65,000 to 80,000 clones, 85% to 90% seen once. This sample comprised PBMCs, obtained around atezolizumab (anti-PD-L1) treatment. The receptor set was obtained from a man aged 65 to 79 with urothelial cancer.

This clone occurred a few times. The rearrangement links TRBV7-4 to TRBJ1-3, with D unclear. The V gene's germline CDR1 is SGHVT and CDR2 SQSDAQ. The CDR3 totals 19 residues. The V end was cut by 8 bases, the J end by 1 base, with 27 bases between. The CDR3 region has the DNA TGTGCCAGCGGACTTCACCGGTGCCTTACCATCTTATCTGGAAACACCATATATTTT. This gives the protein CASGLHRCLTILSGNTIYF.

The V and J genes are TRBV10-3 and TRBJ2-7, with D unresolved. Germline V gene sequence: CDR1 ENHRY, CDR2 SYGVKD. V shed 6 bases and J shed 4 bases, with 10 bases lying between them. The CDR3 covers 12 residues. CDR3 protein: CAIRGLSYEQYF. The CDR3 nucleotides are TGTGCCATCAGGGGCCTATCTTACGAGCAGTACTTC.

V gene TRBV11-2 combines with J gene TRBJ2-5; no definite D call. Looked up from germline, CDR1 is SGHAT and CDR2 is FQNNGV. V was pared by 0 bases and J by 2 bases, with 7 bases between. This CDR3 is built from 14 residues. The CDR3 protein is CASSLERLQETQYF. The DNA for the CDR3 is TGTGCCAGCAGCTTAGAAAGACTTCAAGAGACCCAGTACTTC.

The gene calls are TRBV18 and TRBJ1-1, with TRBD1 matching over 8 bases. Germline-derived CDR1 and CDR2 are KGHSH and LQKENI. This CDR3 contains 16 residues. The V and J ends lost 3 bases and 11 bases, in that order; junction bases with no gene match: 17. Here the CDR3 reads CASSPLNSGTGIDAFF. The CDR3 DNA follows: TGTGCCAGCTCACCTCTGAATTCCGGGACAGGAATTGACGCTTTCTTT.

This sequence joins TRBV27 and TRBJ2-7; D is uncertain. The V end lost 6 bases, the J end lost 2 bases, and 11 bases lay between the germline ends. CDR1 and CDR2 (germline): MNHEY, SMNVEV (reference sequence). The CDR3 loop spans 13 amino acids. The CDR3 sequence: CASSSEVPYEQYF. CDR3 bases: TGTGCCAGCAGCTCCGAGGTTCCCTACGAGCAGTACTTC.

As DNA, the CDR3 is TGTGCCAGCAGCACCGACAGGGGGCAAGAGACCCAGTACTTC. The encoded protein is CASSTDRGQETQYF. The V call is TRBV7-7, the J call TRBJ2-5, with 9 bases identical to TRBD1. CDR3 length: 14 amino acids. In germline, CDR1 is SSHAT, CDR2 FNYEAQ (reference sequence). V gave up 5 bases and J gave up 2 bases; unmatched junction bases: 3.

A single count supports this clone. The rearrangement links TRBV10-3 to TRBJ2-7; 10 bases line up with TRBD1. The CDR3 extends over 15 amino acids. Losses at the gene ends were 2 bases for V and 6 bases for J; bases not matched to a gene: 7. In germline, CDR1 is ENHRY, CDR2 SYGVKD. In DNA form, the CDR3 reads TGTGCCATCAGTGAGAAGGTGGGACAGGGGACCGAGCAGTACTTC. It translates to CAISEKVGQGTEQYF.

This clone appeared once. CDR3 sequence: CAITSGGRTEAFF. The CDR3 DNA follows: TGTGCCATCACGAGCGGGGGTAGGACTGAAGCTTTCTTT. The chain is built from TRBV10-3 and TRBJ1-1; D possibly corresponds to TRBD1 (5 bases). Per germline, CDR1 ENHRY and CDR2 SYGVKD. This CDR3 has 13 amino acids. The V end lost 7 bases, the J end lost 5 bases, and 14 bases lay between the germline ends.

This clone was found once. This rearrangement joins TRBV20-1 to TRBJ2-7; D is ambiguous. CDR3 length equals 11 residues. The V gene's germline CDR1 is DFQATT and CDR2 SNEGSKA (reference sequence). Trimming shortened V by 6 bases and J by 9 bases, and 15 bases separated the two germline ends. CDR3 amino acids: CSALTLPGQYF. The CDR3 nucleotides are TGCAGTGCGCTCACCCTCCCCGGGCAGTACTTC.

The chain carries TRBV6-5 and TRBJ2-1, with D possibly matching TRBD2 (6 bases). The ends were cut back, 6 bases at V and 10 bases at J, with 16 bases in the middle. The CDR3 runs 13 residues. Germline loops: CDR1 MNHEY, CDR2 SVGAGI. CDR3 protein: CASSSTLGGEQFF. DNA for the CDR3: TGTGCCAGCAGCTCGACCCTTGGGGGGGAGCAGTTCTTC.

V is TRBV6-1 and J is TRBJ2-7; 9 positions agree with TRBD1. J was trimmed by 3 bases and V by 4 bases; bases with no gene match: 7. There are 15 residues in the CDR3. Per germline, CDR1 MNHNS and CDR2 SASEGT. The CDR3 sequence: CASSGEGQGNYEQYF. The CDR3 nucleotides are TGTGCCAGCAGTGGTGAGGGACAGGGTAACTACGAGCAGTACTTC.

V is TRBV11-2 and J is TRBJ2-5; no definite D call. This CDR3 is 14 amino acids long. Per germline, CDR1 SGHAT and CDR2 FQNNGV. Trimming cost V 1 base and J 5 bases, with 11 bases left between them. The CDR3 DNA reads TGTGCCAGCAGCTTAGTCGCGATTGCGGAGACCCAGTACTTC. Translation gives CASSLVAIAETQYF.

The J gene is TRBJ2-1, the V gene TRBV30; TRBD2 agrees at 9 bases. Germline lookup yields CDR1 GTSNPN and CDR2 SVGIG (reference sequence). V was pared by 2 bases and J by 3 bases, with 5 bases of the junction left unmatched. This CDR3 comprises 15 residues. This CDR3 is CAWSSSGIDYNEQFF. The CDR3 DNA reads as TGTGCCTGGAGTTCTAGCGGGATAGACTACAATGAGCAGTTCTTC.

The chain uses TRBV5-4 and TRBJ2-7; D is possibly TRBD2 (6 bases). In germline, CDR1 is SGHNT, CDR2 YYREEE (reference sequence). The CDR3 contains 14 residues. The V end was cut by 0 bases, the J end by 2 bases, with 9 bases between. CDR3 sequence: CASSLAGGPYEQYF. The CDR3 DNA sequence: TGTGCCAGCAGCTTGGCCGGGGGACCCTACGAGCAGTACTTC.

The sample holds one count of this clone. This chain joins TRBV14 and TRBJ2-5; TRBD2 aligns across 10 bases. Germline assignment: CDR1 SGHDN and CDR2 FVKESK. The CDR3 totals 18 residues. V shed 4 bases and J 2 bases; nucleotides not matched to a gene: 13. The CDR3 coding sequence is TGTGCCAGCAGCCGGACCCTTCTAGCGGGAGTGCGTCAAGAGACCCAGTACTTC. It is translated as CASSRTLLAGVRQETQYF.

The table lists this clone with many counts. V and J are TRBV18 and TRBJ1-1; D may be TRBD1 (5 bases). CDR1 KGHSH and CDR2 LQKENI come from the germline V gene. The CDR3 length is 14 residues. V was cut by 7 bases and J by 0 bases, with 12 bases left in between. The CDR3 here is CASCHGGVNTEAFF. CDR3 in DNA: TGTGCCAGCTGCCACGGGGGGGTGAACACTGAAGCTTTCTTT.

The chain combines TRBV7-9 with TRBJ1-2; TRBD1 is a possible D gene (6 bases). This CDR3 is 12 amino acids long. CDR1 and CDR2 (germline): SEHNR, FQNEAQ (reference sequence). The CDR3 DNA is TGTGCGGGCAGGGGTTACGGGAATGGCTACACCTTC. Residues: CAGRGYGNGYTF.

The V gene is TRBV5-4, the J gene TRBJ2-3; 9 bases are a match to TRBD2. V lost 2 bases to trimming and J lost 1 base; unmatched junction nucleotides: 2. The germline CDR1 and CDR2 sequences are SGHNT and YYREEE (reference sequence). This CDR3 region has 15 residues. The CDR3 DNA reads as TGTGCCAGCAGCTTAGTAGCGGGGGGCACAGATACGCAGTATTTT. This sequence encodes CASSLVAGGTDTQYF.

This clone appeared a few times. The genes are TRBV19 and TRBJ2-1; 7 bases match TRBD2. The germline V gene encodes CDR1 LNHDA and CDR2 SQIVND (reference sequence). V shed 3 bases, J shed 8 bases, and the junction held 7 bases outside the gene matches. This CDR3 region has 14 residues. The CDR3 protein is CASSIRGEGDEQFF. The CDR3, as DNA: TGTGCCAGTAGTATCCGGGGGGAAGGCGATGAGCAGTTCTTC.

The V and J genes are TRBV6-5 and TRBJ1-1; TRBD1 might be the D (5 bases). CDR1 is MNHEY, CDR2 SVGAGI, per germline. CDR3 size: 14 residues. With 4 bases removed from V and 2 bases from J, the gap between germline ends came to 11 bases. CDR3 sequence: CASSFTGINTEAFF. In nucleotides, the CDR3 is TGTGCCAGCAGTTTTACAGGCATAAACACTGAAGCTTTCTTT.

This clone has more than one count but fewer than ten. V gene TRBV6-5 combines with J gene TRBJ1-2, with D tentatively TRBD1 (5 bases). Per germline, CDR1 MNHEY and CDR2 SVGAGI. The CDR3 is 15 amino acids. V was trimmed by 0 bases and J by 8 bases, leaving 16 bases between them. CDR3 in amino acids: CASSYSSLDPGGYTF. The CDR3 DNA reads TGTGCCAGCAGTTACTCGTCGTTGGACCCAGGGGGCTACACCTTC.

This clone was observed once. The V and J genes are TRBV11-2 and TRBJ1-4; D remains unclear. The CDR3 length is 13 residues. CDR1 and CDR2 (germline): SGHAT, FQNNGV. Trimming shortened V by 1 base and J by 8 bases, and 8 bases separated the two germline ends. CDR3 nucleotide sequence: TGTGCCAGCAGCTTAGGTGAGGGAGAAAAACTGTTTTTT. Residues: CASSLGEGEKLFF. Together with reference TRBV11-2 and TRBJ1-4, the CDR3 gives the full variable domain: EAGVAQSPRYKIIEKRQSVAFWCNPISGHATLYWYQQILGQGPKLLIQFQNNGVVDDSQLPKDRFSAERLKGVDSTLKIQPAKLEDSAVYLCASSLGEGEKLFFGSGTQLSVL.

The genes are TRBV28 and TRBJ1-1, with 10 bases fitting TRBD1. The CDR3 runs to 18 residues. Germline V gene lookup returns CDR1 MDHEN and CDR2 SYDVKM. V was pared by 5 bases and J by 4 bases, with 16 bases of the junction left unmatched. Here the CDR3 reads CASSPPFGTGVGVTEAFF. DNA of the CDR3: TGTGCCAGCAGTCCCCCTTTCGGGACAGGGGTCGGGGTCACTGAAGCTTTCTTT.

The rearrangement uses TRBV19 and TRBJ2-2; 7 nucleotides align to TRBD2. Germline V gene sequence: CDR1 LNHDA, CDR2 SQIVND (reference sequence). The CDR3 has 15 residues. Trimming at V came to 3 bases and at J to 5 bases, leaving 6 bases not matched to a gene. As DNA, the CDR3 is TGTGCCAGTAGTATCTCGGGAGGCGAAACCGGGGAGCTGTTTTTT. Translating gives CASSISGGETGELFF.

The rearrangement links TRBV9 to TRBJ2-3; D not certain. The CDR3 extends over 12 amino acids. The V and J ends lost 5 bases and 4 bases respectively, with 8 bases between them. Germline lookup yields CDR1 SGDLS and CDR2 YYNGEE. The chain's CDR3 is CASSRTADTQYF. The CDR3 DNA follows: TGTGCCAGCAGTCGTACAGCAGATACGCAGTATTTT.

Ten or more counts support this clone. The rearrangement uses TRBV6-4 and TRBJ2-3; 8 bases line up with TRBD2. The CDR3 is 15 residues long. Trimming at V came to 0 bases and at J to 6 bases, leaving 5 bases not matched to a gene. Germline values: CDR1 MRHNA, CDR2 SNTAGT. CDR3 protein: CASSDSTGGVDTQYF. The CDR3 bases are TGTGCCAGCAGTGACTCAACGGGAGGGGTGGATACGCAGTATTTT.

The J gene is TRBJ1-1, the V gene TRBV19; the match to TRBD1 covers 12 bases. The trim removed 0 bases at V and 0 bases at J, leaving 5 bases unmatched. Germline assignment: CDR1 LNHDA and CDR2 SQIVND (reference sequence). There are 18 residues in the CDR3. In DNA, the CDR3 is TGTGCCAGTAGTATAGAGACGGGACAGGGGGCGATGAACACTGAAGCTTTCTTT. Translated: CASSIETGQGAMNTEAFF.

This clone is a singleton in its sample. The genes are TRBV9 and TRBJ2-3, with 16 bases that match TRBD2. The CDR3 spans 19 residues. Trimming cost V 3 bases and J 7 bases; bases outside gene matches: 14. The germline CDR1 and CDR2 sequences are SGDLS and YYNGEE. Here the CDR3 DNA reads TGTGCCAGCAGCGGAGGGACTAGCGGGAGGGCCGGGGGTTTAAATACGCAGTATTTT. Its protein product is CASSGGTSGRAGGLNTQYF.

The chain links TRBV6-1 to TRBJ1-5; 7 bases agree with TRBD1. Germline values: CDR1 MNHNS, CDR2 SASEGT. There are 17 residues in the CDR3. V dropped 1 base and J dropped 1; count of bases not matched to a gene: 7. The CDR3 reads CASSEEGTALSNQPQHF. The CDR3 coding sequence is TGTGCCAGCAGTGAAGAAGGGACAGCTTTGAGCAATCAGCCCCAGCATTTT.

This chain links TRBV6-1 with TRBJ2-5; TRBD2 matches at 9 bases. Trimming took 4 bases from V and 4 from J; bases not matched to a gene: 13. This CDR3 comprises 17 residues. CDR1 and CDR2 (germline): MNHNS, SASEGT. The chain's CDR3 is CASSGEREASWRETQYF. The CDR3 DNA follows: TGTGCCAGCAGTGGCGAGCGGGAGGCCTCGTGGAGAGAGACCCAGTACTTC.